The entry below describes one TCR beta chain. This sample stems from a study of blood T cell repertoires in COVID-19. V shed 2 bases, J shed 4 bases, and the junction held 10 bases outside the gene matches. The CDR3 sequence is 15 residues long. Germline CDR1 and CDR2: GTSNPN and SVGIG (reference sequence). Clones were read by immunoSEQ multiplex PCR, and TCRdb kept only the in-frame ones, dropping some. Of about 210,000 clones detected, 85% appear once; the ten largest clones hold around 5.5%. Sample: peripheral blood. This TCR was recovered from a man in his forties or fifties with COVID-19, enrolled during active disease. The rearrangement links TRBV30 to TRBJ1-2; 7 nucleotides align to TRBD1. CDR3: CAWSITTTGTYGYTF. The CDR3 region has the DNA TGTGCCTGGAGTATAACCACGACAGGGACCTATGGCTACACCTTC.